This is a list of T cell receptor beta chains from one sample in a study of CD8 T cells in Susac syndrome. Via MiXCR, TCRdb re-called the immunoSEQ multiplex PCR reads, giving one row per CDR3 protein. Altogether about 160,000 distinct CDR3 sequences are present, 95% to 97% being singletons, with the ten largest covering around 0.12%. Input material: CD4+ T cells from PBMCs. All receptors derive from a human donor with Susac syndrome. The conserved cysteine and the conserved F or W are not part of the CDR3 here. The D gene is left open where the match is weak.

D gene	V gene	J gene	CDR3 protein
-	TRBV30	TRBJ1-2	ALRQENYGYT
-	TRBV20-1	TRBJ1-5	SATRDVGGNQPQH
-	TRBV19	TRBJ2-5	ASSMGLGDTNHRTQY
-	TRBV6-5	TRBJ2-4	ASSYSFSEGAKNIQY
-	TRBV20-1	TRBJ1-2	SARVQNYGYT
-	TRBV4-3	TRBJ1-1	ASSLFVFGEAF
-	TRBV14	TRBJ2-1	ASSQVGKEQF
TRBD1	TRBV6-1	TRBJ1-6	ASIATGWHSGNSPLH
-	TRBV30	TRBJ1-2	AWRHDRNYGYT
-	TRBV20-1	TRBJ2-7	SAKQGGPYEQY
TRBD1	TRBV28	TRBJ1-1	ASSIWTGGISEAF
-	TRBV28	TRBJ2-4	ASAEGGDRAKNIQY
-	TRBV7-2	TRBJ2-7	ASSSRGGPSSYEQY
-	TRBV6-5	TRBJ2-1	ASSYRSRTTYNEQF
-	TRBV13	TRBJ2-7	ASSSPGSSYEQY
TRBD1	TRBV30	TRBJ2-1	AWSGGDRGYNEQF
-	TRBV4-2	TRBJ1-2	ASRPGATYGYT
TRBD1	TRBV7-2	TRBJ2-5	ASSSGTGYEKTQY
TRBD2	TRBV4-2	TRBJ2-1	ASSPLPLTSGRNEQF
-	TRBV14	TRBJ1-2	ASSLTGYGGYT
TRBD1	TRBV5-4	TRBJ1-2	ASKGGEWDYGYT
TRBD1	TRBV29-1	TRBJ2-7	SVEVELRGRGGEQY
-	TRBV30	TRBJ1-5	AWSSRDSLPPQPQH
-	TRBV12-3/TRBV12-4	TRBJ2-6	ASSLDAGYGANVLT
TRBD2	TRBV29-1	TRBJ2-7	SVKDETSGRYEQY
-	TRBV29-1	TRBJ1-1	TAFGQGDTEAF
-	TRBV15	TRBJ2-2	ATSRDPGGELF
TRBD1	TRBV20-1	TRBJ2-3	SAGQGAATQY
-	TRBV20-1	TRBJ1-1	SAREGGLSTEAF
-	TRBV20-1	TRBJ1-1	SASFRRGKLF
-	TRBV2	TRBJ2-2	ASSGFYELF
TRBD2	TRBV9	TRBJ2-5	ASSIGLAGGPLSKETQY
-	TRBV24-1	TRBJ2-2	ATSETGTPGELF
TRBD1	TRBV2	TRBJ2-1	ASRGQGRHNEQF
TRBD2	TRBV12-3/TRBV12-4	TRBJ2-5	ASSLSGRAEETQY
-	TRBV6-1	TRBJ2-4	ASSEGWGRKNIQY
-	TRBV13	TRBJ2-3	ASSPYADTQY
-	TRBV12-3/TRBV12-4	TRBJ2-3	ASSPPGTDTQY
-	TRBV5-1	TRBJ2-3	ASRDLSSTDTQY
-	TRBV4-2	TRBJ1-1	ASSQSQFAEAF
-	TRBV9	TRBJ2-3	ASSPWGNTQY
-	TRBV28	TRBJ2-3	ASSLPVSGQY
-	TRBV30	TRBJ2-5	AWNPQYQETQY